This TCR beta chain was recovered during a study of Graves' ophthalmopathy and Graves' hyperthyroidism. V lost 7 bases to trimming and J lost 3 bases, with 27 bases between them. The CDR3 covers 18 residues. This clonotype was seen more than once but under ten times. The authors amplified TCR beta CDR3 regions from RNA transcripts. Following a first-round RT-PCR that used HTBI primers, a second-round multiplex PCR was carried out. TCRdb re-analysed the multiplex PCR reads in MiXCR, keeping a single row per CDR3 protein. The data hold around 670,000 distinct CDR3 sequences, with roughly 40% observed a single time.

Specimen: peripheral blood. The clonotype comes from an adult man with Graves' ophthalmopathy. The rearrangement uses TRBV12-3 or TRBV12-4 and TRBJ1-2; D is perhaps TRBD1 (6 bases). The CDR3 bases are TGTGCCAGCACAAACCCCGACCGGGGGCCGCTCGGGGACTATGGCTACACCTTC. Translation gives CASTNPDRGPLGDYGYTF.